A selection of T cell receptor beta chains follows, all from one sample in a study of T-cell memory formation after mild COVID-19. MiXCR, run by TCRdb on the 5' RACE reads, gives a single entry per CDR3 protein. The table has 300,000 to 400,000 distinct CDR3 sequences, 28% seen once. Sequenced material: PBMCs or a T cell subset sorted from them (not recorded which). These TCRs come from an adult woman who had mild COVID-19 (a few samples of this study predate the infection). Cell type and time point are not known. The CDR3 runs from the conserved cysteine through the conserved F or W. Fields, in order: V gene, J gene, CDR3 protein.

>TRBV4-1|TRBJ1-5
CASSQDTSNQPQHF
>TRBV12-3/TRBV12-4|TRBJ1-2
CASSFSGQGTTYTF
>TRBV7-6|TRBJ2-5
CASSLGQGYQETQYF
>TRBV29-1|TRBJ2-3
CSVRRDLTDTQYF
>TRBV5-5|TRBJ2-1
CASTERAAYNEQFF
>TRBV7-9|TRBJ2-6
CASSLDRGDVGANVLTF
>TRBV3-1|TRBJ2-3
CASSQERTSGTDTQYF
>TRBV11-1|TRBJ2-5
CASSELAEQETQYF
>TRBV10-3|TRBJ2-1
CAISVSSYNEQFF
>TRBV5-5|TRBJ1-4
CASRQTSLNEKLFF
>TRBV7-9|TRBJ2-1
CASSLEPSGRPNEQFF
>TRBV12-3/TRBV12-4|TRBJ2-5
CASSHYTLGWETQYF
>TRBV18|TRBJ1-6
CASSPPETDFSSPLHF
>TRBV20-1|TRBJ1-1
CSAAQGWTEAFF
>TRBV18|TRBJ2-5
CASSDRGPQETQYF
>TRBV7-9|TRBJ2-1
CASSLFDRNEQFF
>TRBV5-5|TRBJ1-2
CASSDGTGAGYTF
>TRBV12-3/TRBV12-4|TRBJ2-2
CASSFEGQNTGELFF
>TRBV7-9|TRBJ2-7
CASSTQGYEQYF
>TRBV12-3/TRBV12-4|TRBJ1-6
CASSLWGPLNSPLHF
>TRBV18|TRBJ2-1
CASSPRTGSRSSSYNEQFF
>TRBV5-1|TRBJ2-7
CASSLVLRAGETGEQYF
>TRBV20-1|TRBJ2-3
CSAAGTRVADTQYF
>TRBV20-1|TRBJ2-3
CSARDRDTQYF
>TRBV7-2|TRBJ2-1
CASSPPFDEQFF
>TRBV12-3/TRBV12-4|TRBJ1-1
CASSFVKETEAFF
>TRBV5-1|TRBJ2-1
CASSFRRNEQFF
>TRBV7-9|TRBJ1-6
CASILDGNSPLHF
>TRBV20-1|TRBJ1-1
CSARDGKSMVGTEAFF
>TRBV9|TRBJ2-5
CASSGGGPGETQYF
>TRBV24-1|TRBJ2-1
CATNGFPYNEQFF
>TRBV5-6|TRBJ2-7
CASSLSGNEQYF
>TRBV9|TRBJ1-2
CASSVEPRAGYTF
>TRBV5-5|TRBJ1-1
CASSLVPEGRTEAFF
>TRBV7-2|TRBJ1-6
CASSPSVRGQPNSPLHF
>TRBV4-1|TRBJ1-5
CASSQAEGAVNQPQHF
>TRBV2|TRBJ2-7
CASSEDTTYEQYF
>TRBV20-1|TRBJ1-1
CSASAGRTEAFF
>TRBV28|TRBJ2-1
CASSLTRSEQFF
>TRBV29-1|TRBJ1-5
CSVLTGISNQPQHF
>TRBV18|TRBJ2-3
CASSPTGGTDTQYF
>TRBV3-1|TRBJ2-7
CASSQDFEVGEQYF
>TRBV12-3/TRBV12-4|TRBJ2-1
CASILGSVAYNEQFF
>TRBV5-6|TRBJ2-1
CASSRLGLAGKNEQFF
>TRBV20-1|TRBJ1-2
CSARVGDGAGEGYTF
>TRBV5-6|TRBJ2-5
CASSSTGQGGFEETQYF
>TRBV7-2|TRBJ1-2
CASSVGAGGGYTF
>TRBV15|TRBJ2-7
CATSSPGRGEQYF
>TRBV12-3/TRBV12-4|TRBJ2-5
CASSPSEPETQYF